This T cell receptor (beta chain) was recovered during a study of graft-versus-host responses after intestinal transplantation. The V end lost 3 bases, the J end lost 2 bases, and 16 bases lay between the germline ends. This CDR3 is built from 16 residues. The germline gives CDR1 SEHNR, CDR2 FQNEAQ (reference sequence). As regards this clone: Its target is not known.

Method: immunoSEQ multiplex PCR; TCRdb's copy keeps in-frame clones and lacks some. The data contain 81,000 or so clones, approximately 92% of them singletons. The sample consisted of unstimulated CD8+ T cells sorted from spleen or lymph node cells, taken before transplant. The TCR originated in a human donor who was the organ donor for an intestinal transplant. V and J are TRBV7-9 and TRBJ1-2; D perhaps matches TRBD1 (5 bases). CDR3 residues: CASSLGRAGGNYGYTF. DNA of the CDR3: TGTGCCAGCAGCTTGGGTAGGGCGGGGGGAAACTATGGCTACACCTTC.